One sample yielded the 8 T cell receptor beta chains listed below, sequenced in a study of blood T cell repertoires in COVID-19. The table came from immunoSEQ multiplex PCR; TCRdb's copy has only in-frame clones and leaves some out. The sample includes about 420,000 clones, around 90% of them seen just once. The sample was peripheral blood. These TCRs come from a young man with COVID-19, enrolled during active disease.

The chain has TRBV5-1 and TRBJ2-1; the D is unclear. Trimming removed 0 bases from V and 3 bases from J, with 7 bases in between. Germline V gene data show CDR1 as SGHRS and CDR2 as YFSETQ. The CDR3 runs 14 residues. As DNA, the CDR3 is TGCGCCAGCAGCTTGGCGGTAAACTACAATGAGCAGTTCTTC. This gives the protein CASSLAVNYNEQFF.

This clone has only a few counts. The chain has TRBV7-9 and TRBJ1-5; D gene unclear. V dropped 1 base and J dropped 1 base, with 5 bases sitting between them. CDR1 and CDR2 (germline): SEHNR, FQNEAQ (reference sequence). This CDR3 has 14 residues. For the CDR3, the DNA is TGTGCCAGCAGCTTAGACGGGAGCAATCAGCCCCAGCATTTT. Translating it yields CASSLDGSNQPQHF.

The rearrangement links TRBV10-3 to TRBJ2-3; D is ambiguous. The CDR3 runs to 12 residues. Germline V gene lookup returns CDR1 ENHRY and CDR2 SYGVKD. The ends were cut back, 0 bases at V and 5 bases at J, with 3 bases in the middle. The CDR3 nucleotides read TGTGCCATCAGTGAGTCCGGAGATACGCAGTATTTT. It encodes CAISESGDTQYF.

The CDR3 nucleotides read TGTGCCAGCAGCCAACCTCACGGGACATATCTGGGATTGGTCTATGGCTACACCTTC. This codes for CASSQPHGTYLGLVYGYTF. The chain couples TRBV3-1 (or the pseudogene TRBV3-2) to TRBJ1-2; D perhaps matches TRBD1 (6 bases). CDR1 is LGHDT, CDR2 YNNKEL, per germline (reference sequence). The CDR3 length is 19 residues. V was shortened by 2 bases and J by 4 bases, with 26 bases between the two germline ends.

The rearrangement joins TRBV13 to TRBJ2-3, with a tentative D call TRBD2 (7 bases). The CDR3 runs 15 residues. In germline, CDR1 is PRHDT, CDR2 FYEKMQ (reference sequence). V was clipped by 4 bases and J by 3 bases, with 14 bases between them. The CDR3 loop is CASSSGGFPTDTQYF. The CDR3 DNA is TGTGCCAGCAGCTCGGGGGGCTTCCCAACAGATACGCAGTATTTT.

This chain connects TRBV2 to TRBJ1-1; 8 bases are a match to TRBD1. Germline trimming cut 6 bases from V and 7 bases from J; bases unmatched to any gene: 7. CDR1 and CDR2 from the germline V gene are SNHLY and FYNNEI. The CDR3 extends over 13 amino acids. The CDR3 DNA reads as TGTGCCAGCAGGGTCTGGACAGGGATTGAAGCTTTCTTT. It specifies CASRVWTGIEAFF.

The V and J genes are TRBV2 and TRBJ1-1; TRBD1 is a possible D gene (6 bases). The germline V gene encodes CDR1 SNHLY and CDR2 FYNNEI. The CDR3 loop spans 13 amino acids. V lost 11 bases, J lost 1 base, and 14 bases lay in between. For the CDR3, the DNA is TGTGCCGGTACCTGGACAGAGAACACTGAAGCTTTCTTT. Protein: CAGTWTENTEAFF. The full variable domain, rest sourced from reference TRBV2 and TRBJ1-1, is EPEVTQTPSHQVTQMGQEVILRCVPISNHLYFYWYRQILGQKVEFLVSFYNNEISEKSEIFDDQFSVERPDGSNFTLKIRSTKLEDSAMYFCAGTWTENTEAFFGQGTRLTVV.

J is TRBJ1-1 and V is TRBV7-9; 10 bases match TRBD1. J was trimmed by 1 base and V by 4 bases; bases with no gene match: 6. Germline CDR1 and CDR2: SEHNR and FQNEAQ (reference sequence). The CDR3 spans 16 residues. CDR3 in amino acids: CASSSLGTGANTEAFF. In nucleotides, the CDR3 is TGTGCCAGCAGCTCCCTCGGGACAGGGGCGAACACTGAAGCTTTCTTT.